A single T cell receptor (beta chain) is shown here with its context. Its cognate antigen is unknown. This donor has no recorded CMV serostatus. The data are from a study of cytomegalovirus exposure and HLA in healthy donors. Study-wide results and limits: Per a later analysis, HLA-associated TCR beta chains showed more clonal expansion than other, equally common TCR beta chains.

Germline loops: CDR1 PRHDT, CDR2 FYEKMQ (reference sequence). The CDR3 runs 14 residues. The trim removed 5 bases at V and 2 bases at J, leaving 2 bases unmatched. Primers for the PCR totalled 60 Vbeta and 13 Jbeta. Sequencing was performed with immunoSEQ multiplex PCR; in TCRdb, only in-frame clones are kept and a portion is missing. The sample holds over 150,000 clones; around 75% are singletons and the top ten take about 2%. The V gene is TRBV13, the J gene TRBJ2-1, with 8 bases that match TRBD2. The receptor was derived from a human donor in good health. Sample: PBMCs. CDR3 DNA sequence: TGTGCCAGCAGCCGGGGGGGAGCCTACAATGAGCAGTTCTTC. It specifies CASSRGGAYNEQFF.